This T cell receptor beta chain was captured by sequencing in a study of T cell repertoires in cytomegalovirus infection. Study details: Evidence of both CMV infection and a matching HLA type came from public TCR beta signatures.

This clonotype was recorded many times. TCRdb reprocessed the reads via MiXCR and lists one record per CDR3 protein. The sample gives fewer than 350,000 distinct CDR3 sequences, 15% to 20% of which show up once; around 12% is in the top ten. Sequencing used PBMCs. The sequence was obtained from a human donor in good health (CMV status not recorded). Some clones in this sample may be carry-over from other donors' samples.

The CDR3 is CASSQPHPNTGELFF. DNA of the CDR3: TGTGCCAGCAGTCAGCCCCACCCGAACACCGGGGAGCTGTTTTTT. V and J are TRBV25-1 and TRBJ2-2; D is uncertain. The CDR3 has 15 amino acids. From germline, CDR1 is MGHDK and CDR2 SYGVNS. Trimming removed 5 bases from V and 0 bases from J, with 10 bases in between.